This T cell receptor beta chain was profiled in a study of blood T cell repertoires in COVID-19. Produced via immunoSEQ multiplex PCR; TCRdb's table is partial and in-frame only. Here the sample spans hundreds of thousands of clones, approximately 88% being singletons. Germline CDR1 MNHEY, CDR2 SVGEGT. The CDR3 spans 14 residues. V was trimmed by 2 bases and J by 0 bases, leaving 7 bases between them. This clone was picked up a small number of times. This sequence originates from a woman in her twenties or thirties with COVID-19, enrolled during active disease. The chain combines TRBV6-2 or TRBV6-3 with TRBJ1-2, with D unresolved. Material: peripheral blood. CDR3 DNA sequence: TGTGCCAGCAGTTACGTGGCACCTAACTATGGCTACACCTTC. As protein: CASSYVAPNYGYTF.